These 23 T cell receptor beta chains came from one sample sequenced in a study of persistence of HIV-infected CD4 T cells. The antigens these receptors bind are not known. Cells were stimulated with CMV-infected fibroblast lysates at approximately 10 ug/mL. Sorted nonresponding memory CD4+ T cells were CD40L-negative, CD69-negative, CD45RO-high. This was the immunoSEQ version 4 assay in survey mode. Only in-frame clones appear in the TCRdb table, and some are missing; sequencing was by immunoSEQ multiplex PCR. The sample includes approximately 31,000 clones, around 80% of them seen just once. The sample in question was CD4+ T cells sorted from PBMCs after 18-hour stimulation, obtained from a patient who received antiretroviral therapy. The source of these receptors is an adult woman with HIV who was CMV-seropositive.

The chain has TRBV11-3 and TRBJ1-1; possibly TRBD1 for D (5 bases). Deletions cut 1 base from V and 1 base from J, with 10 bases between. Germline V gene sequence: CDR1 SGHNT, CDR2 YENEEA. The CDR3 is made up of 15 amino acids. The CDR3 region is CASSLAGTGNTEAFF. DNA of the CDR3: TGTGCCAGCAGCTTAGCAGGTACAGGGAACACTGAAGCTTTCTTT.

The V gene is TRBV4-1, the J gene TRBJ2-7; D might be TRBD1 (6 bases). This CDR3 is built from 14 residues. Germline V gene sequence: CDR1 MGHRA, CDR2 YSYEKL. The V gene lost 3 bases and the J gene lost 7 bases, with 16 bases spanning the gap. The CDR3 DNA is TGCGCCAGCAGCCAGGGCCCTAACAGGGTGGAGCAGTACTTC. This translates into CASSQGPNRVEQYF.

The genes are TRBV4-1 and TRBJ2-4, with 11 bases identical to TRBD1. V trimming: 4 bases; J trimming: 0 bases; junction bases outside the gene matches: 11. Germline CDR1 and CDR2: MGHRA and YSYEKL. The CDR3 loop spans 19 amino acids. The CDR3 reads CASSRERTGGDGAKNIQYF. The CDR3 region has the DNA TGCGCCAGCAGCCGAGAAAGGACAGGGGGCGATGGAGCCAAAAACATTCAGTACTTC.

The chain combines TRBV4-1 with TRBJ2-5, with a tentative D call TRBD1 (8 bases). Germline V CDR1 and CDR2: MGHRA, YSYEKL. This CDR3 spans 15 amino acids. The ends were cut back, 4 bases at V and 3 bases at J, with 15 bases in the middle. CDR3 residues: CASSPQGGQEETQYF. Written as DNA, the CDR3 is TGCGCCAGCAGCCCACAGGGGGGGCAGGAAGAGACCCAGTACTTC.

DNA of the CDR3: TGTGCCAGCAGCTTAGATAGCTGGCTAGCGATCTCCTACGAGCAGTACTTC. Its translation is CASSLDSWLAISYEQYF. The rearrangement joins TRBV7-8 to TRBJ2-7; D might be TRBD2 (6 bases). Germline V CDR1 and CDR2: SGHVS, FQNEAQ. CDR3 size: 17 residues. V lost 1 base and J lost 0, with 16 bases in between.

The V gene is TRBV4-1, the J gene TRBJ1-3; no clear D. V dropped 1 base and J dropped 7 bases, with 8 bases sitting between them. Per the germline V gene, CDR1 is MGHRA and CDR2 is YSYEKL. This CDR3 comprises 13 residues. CDR3 sequence (DNA): TGCGCCAGCAGCCAAGGGTCGTTGAACACCATATATTTT. Translation: CASSQGSLNTIYF.

The CDR3 coding sequence is TGTGCCAGCTCGAAGGGCAGGGGGTATCAAGAGACCCAGTACTTC. Residues: CASSKGRGYQETQYF. The chain is built from TRBV18 and TRBJ2-5, with 7 bases that match TRBD1. The V segment lost 6 bases and the J segment 2 bases; nucleotides outside the gene matches: 9. Germline assignment: CDR1 KGHSH and CDR2 LQKENI. The CDR3 has 15 amino acids.

This clone has just a few counts. The chain has TRBV4-3 and TRBJ2-7; D is tentatively TRBD1 or TRBD2 (5 bases each). Germline CDR1 LGHNA, CDR2 YSLEER. V lost 0 bases, J lost 3 bases, and 15 bases lay in between. This CDR3 has 16 residues. CDR3 DNA sequence: TGCGCCAGCAGCCAAGAAAAGGGGAGTTTTGACTACGAGCAGTACTTC. This codes for CASSQEKGSFDYEQYF.

This clone was observed a single time. The rearrangement uses TRBV28 and TRBJ1-1; D is unresolved. V lost 1 base, J lost 7 bases, and 16 bases lay in between. The V gene's germline CDR1 is MDHEN and CDR2 SYDVKM. This CDR3 contains 15 residues. The CDR3 loop is CASSLSSLGGSEAFF. The CDR3, as DNA: TGTGCCAGCAGTTTATCATCTCTGGGAGGCAGTGAAGCTTTCTTT.

This rearrangement joins TRBV27 to TRBJ1-1, with D unclear. Trimming took 6 bases from V and 1 from J, leaving 12 bases between them. The CDR3 is made up of 14 amino acids. Germline CDR1 and CDR2: MNHEY and SMNVEV (reference sequence). CDR3 in amino acids: CASSLTRRNTEAFF. The CDR3 region has the DNA TGTGCCAGCAGCCTAACACGAAGGAACACTGAAGCTTTCTTT.

This clone appeared a single time. The J gene is TRBJ2-1, the V gene TRBV27; 9 bases match TRBD2. Trimming took 1 base from V and 9 from J; bases not matched to a gene: 13. There are 17 residues in the CDR3. CDR1 and CDR2 (germline): MNHEY, SMNVEV (reference sequence). The CDR3 is CASSLFGVGLAGFEQFF. CDR3 DNA: TGTGCCAGCAGTTTATTTGGTGTCGGGCTAGCGGGATTTGAGCAGTTCTTC.

The V and J genes are TRBV6-2 or TRBV6-3 and TRBJ2-1; 7 nucleotides align to TRBD2. The CDR3 contains 17 residues. In germline, CDR1 is MNHEY, CDR2 SVGEGT. V gave up 0 bases and J gave up 7 bases; unmatched junction bases: 12. The CDR3 nucleotides read TGTGCCAGCAGTTACTCTTCTGGTGTGACCGGGGGGAATGAGCAGTTCTTC. Residues: CASSYSSGVTGGNEQFF.

This chain links TRBV27 with TRBJ2-7; D is uncertain. V was cut by 3 bases and J by 4 bases, with 16 bases left in between. The CDR3 sequence is 15 residues long. Germline assignment: CDR1 MNHEY and CDR2 SMNVEV (reference sequence). The CDR3, as DNA: TGTGCCAGCAGTTTGGGCAGCAGCTCCAAGTACGAGCAGTACTTC. Translation gives CASSLGSSSKYEQYF.

Here the CDR3 reads CASSPGGGQPGYTF. The DNA of the CDR3 is TGTGCCAGCAGCCCCGGGGGGGGGCAACCTGGCTACACCTTC. This chain links TRBV4-2 with TRBJ1-2; tentative D call: TRBD1 (6 bases). There are 14 residues in the CDR3. Germline CDR1 reads LGHNA; CDR2 reads YNFKEQ. V gave up 4 bases and J gave up 7 bases, with 16 bases separating them.

The chain combines TRBV18 with TRBJ2-3; 9 positions match TRBD1. Unmatched junction bases numbered 8, after V lost 5 bases and J lost 2 bases. Germline CDR1 KGHSH, CDR2 LQKENI. CDR3 length equals 16 residues. CDR3 sequence (DNA): TGTGCCAGCTCAAAGGACAGGGGCGCCTTCACAGATACGCAGTATTTT. Its protein is CASSKDRGAFTDTQYF.

This sequence joins TRBV10-3 and TRBJ1-1; possibly TRBD1 for D (5 bases). The V end was cut by 5 bases, the J end by 0 bases, with 7 bases between. The CDR3 runs 13 residues. CDR1 and CDR2 (germline): ENHRY, SYGVKD. As DNA, the CDR3 is TGTGCCATCAGTTCCAGGGTGAACACTGAAGCTTTCTTT. As protein: CAISSRVNTEAFF.

This clone was found a few times. CDR3 nucleotides: TGTGCCAGCAGCCCCCAGGGGAATCAGCCCCAGCATTTT. Residues: CASSPQGNQPQHF. The V gene is TRBV12-3 or TRBV12-4, the J gene TRBJ1-5, with a weak D call TRBD1 (6 bases). The CDR3 extends over 13 amino acids. Trimming took off 6 bases at V and 4 bases at J, with 10 bases between the two ends.

J is TRBJ2-3 and V is TRBV2; perhaps TRBD2 as D (5 bases). This CDR3 spans 15 amino acids. V was trimmed by 5 bases and J by 6 bases, leaving 18 bases between them. Germline CDR1 SNHLY, CDR2 FYNNEI. This CDR3 reads CASSPLDLASDTQYF. The CDR3 DNA reads TGTGCCAGCAGTCCCCTCGATCTAGCATCCGATACGCAGTATTTT.

The chain recombines TRBV5-4 with TRBJ2-1; 7 nucleotides line up with TRBD2. After removal of 4 bases from V and 10 bases from J, the junction contained 11 bases not matched to a gene. The germline V gene has CDR1 SGHNT and CDR2 YYREEE (reference sequence). This CDR3 contains 14 residues. The CDR3, as DNA: TGTGCCAGCAGCAGGGAGGGGCCCGGGGTGGAGCAGTTCTTC. Translation gives CASSREGPGVEQFF. The full variable domain, rest sourced from reference TRBV5-4 and TRBJ2-1, is ETGVTQSPTHLIKTRGQQVTLRCSSQSGHNTVSWYQQALGQGPQFIFQYYREEENGRGNFPPRFSGLQFPNYSSELNVNALELDDSALYLCASSREGPGVEQFFGPGTRLTVL.

V gene TRBV7-2 combines with J gene TRBJ2-5; 9 bases match TRBD2. J gave up 5 bases and V 11 bases, and 12 bases lay outside the gene matches. The CDR3 runs 14 residues. Germline V gene sequence: CDR1 SGHTA, CDR2 FQGNSA. CDR3 DNA: TGTGCCCTTGGGCGGGGGGGCAATTGGGAGACCCAGTACTTC. This translates into CALGRGGNWETQYF.

This chain uses TRBV28 with TRBJ2-1, with 11 nucleotides matching TRBD2. J gave up 7 bases and V 10 bases, and 12 bases lay outside the gene matches. From germline, CDR1 is MDHEN and CDR2 SYDVKM. The CDR3 is made up of 15 amino acids. The CDR3 DNA reads as TGTGCCACCAACCCACTAGCGGGAGATGAGAATGAGCAGTTCTTC. Protein product: CATNPLAGDENEQFF.

The chain is built from TRBV12-5 and TRBJ1-1; 9 bases match TRBD1. The germline gives CDR1 LGHNT, CDR2 FRNRAP. Germline trimming cut 1 base from V and 5 bases from J; bases unmatched to any gene: 8. CDR3 length: 16 residues. The CDR3 sequence is CASGLDGQGIATEAFF. CDR3 DNA: TGTGCTAGTGGTTTGGACGGACAGGGGATTGCTACTGAAGCTTTCTTT.

This clone was detected only once. This chain uses TRBV5-1 with TRBJ1-6, with D tentatively TRBD1 (5 bases). Trimming shortened V by 6 bases and J by 14 bases, and 21 bases separated the two germline ends. This CDR3 contains 14 residues. The germline gives CDR1 SGHRS, CDR2 YFSETQ. This chain's CDR3 is CASTSEGRQGALHF. CDR3 nucleotide sequence: TGCGCCAGCACCTCGGAGGGGCGTCAAGGAGCCCTCCACTTT.